This TCR beta chain was captured in a study of cytotoxic CD8 clonotypes in ibrutinib-treated CLL. Measured with immunoSEQ multiplex PCR; TCRdb has only the in-frame clones, and not every one. The top ten hold around 3.1% of the sample, which has around 70,000 clones, about nine tenths seen once. CDR1 is MNHEY and CDR2 is SMNVEV in the germline V gene (reference sequence). V gave up 8 bases and J gave up 8 bases, with 19 bases separating them. This CDR3 has 14 residues. The origin of this receptor is a human donor with chronic lymphocytic leukemia. Sample: PBMCs, taken after 12 months of ibrutinib treatment. J is TRBJ2-1 and V is TRBV27; D perhaps matches TRBD1 (5 bases). In DNA form, the CDR3 reads TGTGCCAGCCGTGAGTCACCCCTACAGGATGAGCAGTTCTTC. The encoded protein is CASRESPLQDEQFF.